One and the same sample provided the 30 T cell receptor beta chains below, sequenced in a study of blood T cell repertoires in COVID-19. Using immunoSEQ multiplex PCR, the repertoire was profiled, and TCRdb retains in-frame clones only, with some absent. The sample lists about 100,000 clones, roughly 90% occurring once. Sequencing input: peripheral blood. These receptors were collected from a man between 45 and 60 years old with active COVID-19.

The chain has TRBV24-1 and TRBJ2-1; a weak D match, TRBD2 (6 bases). V was clipped by 2 bases and J by 6 bases, with 13 bases between them. This CDR3 is 15 amino acids long. Germline CDR1 reads KGHDR; CDR2 reads SFDVKD. The CDR3 loop is CATSDSGTPSNEQFF. The CDR3 nucleotides read TGTGCCACCAGTGATTCCGGGACTCCCTCCAATGAGCAGTTCTTC.

About this clone itself: In the same sample, other DNA sequences code for this CDR3. J is TRBJ1-1 and V is TRBV19, with 7 positions matching TRBD1. Germline V CDR1 and CDR2: LNHDA, SQIVND (reference sequence). After removal of 3 bases from V and 1 base from J, the junction contained 2 bases not matched to a gene. CDR3 size: 14 residues. CDR3 protein: CASSMTGQNTEAFF. DNA of the CDR3: TGTGCCAGTAGTATGACAGGGCAGAACACTGAAGCTTTCTTT. Full variable domain (outside the CDR3, taken from reference TRBV19 and TRBJ1-1): DGGITQSPKYLFRKEGQNVTLSCEQNLNHDAMYWYRQDPGQGLRLIYYSQIVNDFQKGDIAEGYSVSREKKESFPLTVTSAQKNPTAFYLCASSMTGQNTEAFFGQGTRLTVV.

This rearrangement joins TRBV2 to TRBJ1-1, with a weak D call TRBD1 (5 bases). The V end was cut by 1 base, the J end by 1 base, with 7 bases between. Germline V gene lookup returns CDR1 SNHLY and CDR2 FYNNEI. The CDR3 covers 14 residues. The CDR3 here is CASSEGQRNTEAFF. The CDR3 DNA reads TGTGCCAGCAGTGAAGGACAGCGGAACACTGAAGCTTTCTTT.

DNA of the CDR3: TGTGCCAGCAGTGAAGGGACTGACACAGATACGCAGTATTTT. It specifies CASSEGTDTDTQYF. The gene calls are TRBV6-1 and TRBJ2-3; a weak D match, TRBD2 (5 bases). There are 14 residues in the CDR3. The germline V gene has CDR1 MNHNS and CDR2 SASEGT. Trimming took 1 base from V and 2 from J, leaving 7 bases between them.

The chain uses TRBV6-5 and TRBJ1-1; 8 positions match TRBD1. Germline V lookup: CDR1 MNHEY, CDR2 SVGAGI. This CDR3 comprises 13 residues. V lost 7 bases and J lost 1; bases outside the gene matches: 2. For the CDR3, the DNA is TGTGCCAGCAACCAGGGGGCGAACACTGAAGCTTTCTTT. Translating it yields CASNQGANTEAFF.

This chain uses TRBV4-2 with TRBJ2-3, with 9 positions matching TRBD2. Germline loops: CDR1 LGHNA, CDR2 YNFKEQ. V was pared by 1 base and J by 3 bases, with 8 bases of the junction left unmatched. The CDR3 runs to 17 residues. CDR3 DNA: TGTGCCAGCAGCCAAGTGTCGTCTAGCGGGGTGACAGATACGCAGTATTTT. Translated: CASSQVSSSGVTDTQYF.

V and J are TRBV11-1 and TRBJ2-7, with D possibly TRBD1 on 5 matching bases. Looked up from germline, CDR1 is SGHAT and CDR2 is FQDESV (reference sequence). This CDR3 has 15 amino acids. Trimming removed 5 bases at V and 3 bases at J, with 17 bases between. The DNA of the CDR3 is TGTGCCAGCAGCGTAAGACAGAATAGGGACTACGAGCAGTACTTC. Its protein is CASSVRQNRDYEQYF.

V gene TRBV18 combines with J gene TRBJ2-1; the match to TRBD2 covers 10 bases. J gave up 4 bases and V 0 bases, and 3 bases lay outside the gene matches. This CDR3 comprises 16 residues. Germline values: CDR1 KGHSH, CDR2 LQKENI. In DNA form, the CDR3 reads TGTGCCAGCTCACCACCGGCACTAGCGGGGTACAATGAGCAGTTCTTC. This gives the protein CASSPPALAGYNEQFF. Supplemented by reference TRBV18 and TRBJ2-1, the full variable domain reads NAGVMQNPRHLVRRRGQEARLRCSPMKGHSHVYWYRQLPEEGLKFMVYLQKENIIDESGMPKERFSAEFPKEGPSILRIQQVVRGDSAAYFCASSPPALAGYNEQFFGPGTRLTVL.

The V call is TRBV6-4, the J call TRBJ2-3, with TRBD1 identical over 9 bases. V gave up 0 bases and J gave up 7 bases; unmatched junction bases: 8. Germline V CDR1 and CDR2: MRHNA, SNTAGT. The CDR3 is 16 residues long. The CDR3 DNA sequence: TGTGCCAGCAGTGACTCGACGGGGACAGGGCACAATACGCAGTATTTT. This gives the protein CASSDSTGTGHNTQYF.

The CDR3 is CASSQDFNQPQHF. The DNA of the CDR3 is TGTGCCAGCTCTCAAGACTTCAATCAGCCCCAGCATTTT. This chain connects TRBV18 to TRBJ1-5; D gene uncertain. The CDR3 runs to 13 residues. The germline V and J ends were trimmed by 6 bases and 3 bases, with 9 bases remaining between them. CDR1 and CDR2 (germline): KGHSH, LQKENI.

This clone was found once. CDR3 sequence: CASSQGLAGVEQFF. In DNA form, the CDR3 reads TGTGCCAGCAGCCAGGGACTAGCGGGGGTGGAGCAGTTCTTC. This chain connects TRBV5-5 to TRBJ2-1, with 14 bases that match TRBD2. The germline gives CDR1 SGHKS, CDR2 YYEKEE (reference sequence). J gave up 10 bases and V 4 bases, and 4 bases lay outside the gene matches. The CDR3 totals 14 residues.

V and J are TRBV29-1 and TRBJ2-1, with 8 bases that match TRBD1. The CDR3 is 13 residues long. With V trimmed by 7 bases and J by 5 bases, 7 bases remained unmatched. CDR1 SQVTM and CDR2 ANQGSEA come from the germline V gene. This CDR3 reads CSGSGTGHNEQFF. The CDR3 DNA sequence: TGCAGCGGCTCCGGGACAGGACACAATGAGCAGTTCTTC.

This chain joins TRBV19 and TRBJ1-2, with D unresolved. V was cut by 6 bases and J by 5 bases, with 16 bases left in between. This CDR3 comprises 14 residues. Germline V lookup: CDR1 LNHDA, CDR2 SQIVND (reference sequence). The CDR3 sequence: CASRQREGGYGYTF. The CDR3 DNA follows: TGTGCCAGTAGACAACGAGAGGGCGGGTATGGCTACACCTTC. The entire variable domain, with the rest obtained from reference TRBV19 and TRBJ1-2, is as follows: DGGITQSPKYLFRKEGQNVTLSCEQNLNHDAMYWYRQDPGQGLRLIYYSQIVNDFQKGDIAEGYSVSREKKESFPLTVTSAQKNPTAFYLCASRQREGGYGYTFGSGTRLTVV.

The genes are TRBV24-1 and TRBJ1-3; 8 bases align to TRBD1. The germline CDR1 and CDR2 sequences are KGHDR and SFDVKD. The CDR3 has 16 amino acids. V trimming: 3 bases; J trimming: 2 bases; junction bases outside the gene matches: 5. CDR3 nucleotide sequence: TGTGCCACCAGTGATAACTCCAGGGGGCCTGGAAACACCATATATTTT. Protein sequence: CATSDNSRGPGNTIYF.

The V call is TRBV28, the J call TRBJ1-5; TRBD1 agrees at 8 bases. The J segment lost 5 bases and the V segment lost 4 bases, leaving 4 bases of the junction unmatched. The CDR3 totals 14 residues. CDR1 is MDHEN, CDR2 SYDVKM, per germline. The CDR3 sequence: CASSWGTGYQPQHF. The CDR3 coding sequence is TGTGCCAGCAGTTGGGGGACAGGATATCAGCCCCAGCATTTT.

CDR3 coding DNA: TGTGCCAGCAGTGAACTAGCGGGGGCAGATACGCAGTATTTT. Protein product: CASSELAGADTQYF. This chain joins TRBV6-4 and TRBJ2-3; 11 bases fit TRBD2. V lost 3 bases, J lost 4 bases, and 0 bases stayed unmatched. The CDR3 runs to 14 residues. CDR1 and CDR2 from the germline V gene are MRHNA and SNTAGT.

CDR3 DNA sequence: TGTGCCAGCAGCCGTCGGGGGGAAAACATTCAGTACTTC. Translation: CASSRRGENIQYF. J is TRBJ2-4 and V is TRBV6-5, with TRBD2 identical over 7 bases. J was trimmed by 5 bases and V by 6 bases; bases with no gene match: 4. CDR1 is MNHEY, CDR2 SVGAGI, per germline. This CDR3 spans 13 amino acids.

The chain is built from TRBV6-5 and TRBJ1-5; 7 nucleotides agree with TRBD1. Trimming at V came to 8 bases and at J to 5 bases, leaving 9 bases not matched to a gene. The germline V gene has CDR1 MNHEY and CDR2 SVGAGI. This CDR3 contains 14 residues. As DNA, the CDR3 is TGTGCCAGCTCCGGGACAGCTAGTTATCAGCCCCAGCATTTT. Translation: CASSGTASYQPQHF.

CDR3 loop: CASSLRTSPLHF. In DNA form, the CDR3 reads TGTGCCAGCAGTCTAAGAACTTCACCCCTCCACTTT. The chain recombines TRBV6-5 with TRBJ1-6; D call uncertain. Trimming shortened V by 5 bases and J by 9 bases, and 8 bases separated the two germline ends. The CDR3 has 12 amino acids. Germline V CDR1 and CDR2: MNHEY, SVGAGI.

The rearrangement joins TRBV5-1 to TRBJ2-3, with a tentative D call TRBD2 (5 bases). The CDR3 contains 16 residues. Germline lookup yields CDR1 SGHRS and CDR2 YFSETQ. V was clipped by 0 bases and J by 0 bases, with 11 bases between them. CDR3 loop: CASSLEVGSSTDTQYF. The CDR3 DNA reads TGCGCCAGCAGCTTGGAGGTGGGGAGTAGCACAGATACGCAGTATTTT.

The chain employs TRBV12-5 and TRBJ2-1; 11 bases match TRBD2. The CDR3 has 15 residues. Germline V lookup: CDR1 LGHNT, CDR2 FRNRAP. V was clipped by 6 bases and J by 2 bases; unmatched bases: 3. This CDR3 is CASGLTSGAYNEQFF. The CDR3 DNA follows: TGTGCTAGTGGGCTGACTAGCGGGGCCTACAATGAGCAGTTCTTC.

The chain recombines TRBV7-9 with TRBJ1-2; the match to TRBD1 covers 10 bases. This CDR3 region has 14 residues. V was pared by 6 bases and J by 3 bases, with 4 bases of the junction left unmatched. Germline V gives CDR1 SEHNR, CDR2 FQNEAQ (reference sequence). The CDR3 reads CASSRGQGDYGYTF. CDR3 nucleotide sequence: TGTGCCAGCAGTCGAGGACAGGGGGACTATGGCTACACCTTC.

This clone was detected once. This chain joins TRBV14 and TRBJ2-3; D gene uncertain. V gave up 0 bases and J gave up 4 bases, with 11 bases separating them. This CDR3 has 15 residues. Germline CDR1 and CDR2: SGHDN and FVKESK. CDR3 nucleotides: TGTGCCAGCAGCCAAGATACGAATAGCTCAGATACGCAGTATTTT. Its translation is CASSQDTNSSDTQYF.

This chain links TRBV6-2 or TRBV6-3 with TRBJ2-1; TRBD2 aligns across 7 bases. The V segment lost 2 bases and the J segment 7 bases; nucleotides outside the gene matches: 8. Per the germline V gene, CDR1 is MNHEY and CDR2 is SVGEGT. The CDR3 length is 15 residues. The CDR3 sequence is CASSYRTSGDNEQFF. Here the CDR3 DNA reads TGTGCCAGCAGTTACAGGACTAGTGGTGATAATGAGCAGTTCTTC.

This clone has only a few counts. Additional DNA sequences in this sample encode the identical CDR3. The chain is built from TRBV5-1 and TRBJ2-5; D remains unclear. Germline-derived CDR1 and CDR2 are SGHRS and YFSETQ. V lost 5 bases and J 2 bases, leaving 4 bases between the germline ends. This CDR3 has 11 residues. The CDR3 DNA follows: TGCGCCAGCAGGGCTCAAGAGACCCAGTACTTC. Translating it yields CASRAQETQYF.

The gene calls are TRBV9 and TRBJ1-1; D is undetermined. Trimming removed 4 bases from V and 1 base from J, with 14 bases in between. Germline values: CDR1 SGDLS, CDR2 YYNGEE. The CDR3 covers 15 residues. CDR3 coding DNA: TGTGCCAGCAGCCTAGTAGGCGGCAGGAACACTGAAGCTTTCTTT. Translating it yields CASSLVGGRNTEAFF.

The chain recombines TRBV24-1 with TRBJ2-3; 8 nucleotides match TRBD2. The ends lost 2 bases at V and 4 bases at J; junction bases unmatched: 4. Per the germline V gene, CDR1 is KGHDR and CDR2 is SFDVKD. The CDR3 is 15 residues long. The CDR3, as DNA: TGTGCCACCAGTGATTCTGGACTAGCAGCAGATACGCAGTATTTT. Its translation is CATSDSGLAADTQYF.

The V call is TRBV6-6, the J call TRBJ2-5; 8 nucleotides match TRBD1. With V trimmed by 8 bases and J by 2 bases, 7 bases remained unmatched. The CDR3 is made up of 14 amino acids. CDR1 is MNHNY, CDR2 SVGAGI, per germline (reference sequence). The CDR3 is CASLDRGQQETQYF. DNA of the CDR3: TGTGCCAGCCTAGACAGGGGTCAGCAAGAGACCCAGTACTTC.

The chain combines TRBV7-9 with TRBJ2-7; D call uncertain. V was pared by 7 bases and J by 0 bases, with 7 bases between. The CDR3 covers 12 residues. Germline V gene sequence: CDR1 SEHNR, CDR2 FQNEAQ (reference sequence). CDR3: CASTHSSYEQYF. As DNA, the CDR3 is TGTGCCAGCACTCACAGCTCCTACGAGCAGTACTTC.

The chain uses TRBV15 and TRBJ2-7, with 10 bases aligning to TRBD2. Germline CDR1 reads LNHNV; CDR2 reads YYDKDF (reference sequence). There are 15 residues in the CDR3. CDR3 DNA: TGTGCCACCAGCAGAGATGCGGCTAGCGGGAGACGTATAGACGTC. It specifies CATSRDAASGRRIDV.